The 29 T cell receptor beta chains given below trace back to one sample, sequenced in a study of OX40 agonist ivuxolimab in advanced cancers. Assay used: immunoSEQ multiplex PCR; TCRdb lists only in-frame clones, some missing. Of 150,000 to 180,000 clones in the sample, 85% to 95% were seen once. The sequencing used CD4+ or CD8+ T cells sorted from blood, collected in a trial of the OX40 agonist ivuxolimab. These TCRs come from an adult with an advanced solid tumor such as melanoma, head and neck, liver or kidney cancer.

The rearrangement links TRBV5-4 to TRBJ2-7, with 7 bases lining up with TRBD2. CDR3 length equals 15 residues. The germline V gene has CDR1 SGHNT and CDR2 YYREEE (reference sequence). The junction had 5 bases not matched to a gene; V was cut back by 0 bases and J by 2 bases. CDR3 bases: TGTGCCAGCAGCTTGGGGCCTAGCGGCCCCTACGAGCAGTACTTC. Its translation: CASSLGPSGPYEQYF.

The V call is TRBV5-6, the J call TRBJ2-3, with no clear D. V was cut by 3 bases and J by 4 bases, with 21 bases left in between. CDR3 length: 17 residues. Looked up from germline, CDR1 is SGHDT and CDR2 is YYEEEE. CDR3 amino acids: CASSSFSWRLAPDTQYF. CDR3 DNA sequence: TGTGCCAGCAGCTCCTTTTCCTGGAGATTGGCCCCAGATACGCAGTATTTT.

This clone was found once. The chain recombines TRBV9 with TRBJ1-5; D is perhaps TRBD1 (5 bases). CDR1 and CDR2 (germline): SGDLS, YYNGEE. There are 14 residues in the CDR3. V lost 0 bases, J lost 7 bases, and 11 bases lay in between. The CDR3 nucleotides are TGTGCCAGCAGCGTAGAGACAGAGGGGCAGCCCCAGCATTTT. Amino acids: CASSVETEGQPQHF.

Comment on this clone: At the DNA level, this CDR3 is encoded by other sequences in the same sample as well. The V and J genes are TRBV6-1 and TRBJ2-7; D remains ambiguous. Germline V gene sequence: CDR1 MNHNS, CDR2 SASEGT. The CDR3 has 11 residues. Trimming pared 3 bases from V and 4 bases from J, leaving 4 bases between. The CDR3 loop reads CASSDRYEQYF. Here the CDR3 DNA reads TGTGCCAGCAGTGACCGGTACGAGCAGTACTTC.

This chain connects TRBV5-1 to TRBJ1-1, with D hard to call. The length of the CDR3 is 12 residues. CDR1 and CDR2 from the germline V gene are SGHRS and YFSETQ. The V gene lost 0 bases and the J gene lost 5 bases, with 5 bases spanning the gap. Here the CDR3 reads CASSLERTEAFF. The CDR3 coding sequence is TGCGCCAGCAGCTTGGAGCGGACTGAAGCTTTCTTT.

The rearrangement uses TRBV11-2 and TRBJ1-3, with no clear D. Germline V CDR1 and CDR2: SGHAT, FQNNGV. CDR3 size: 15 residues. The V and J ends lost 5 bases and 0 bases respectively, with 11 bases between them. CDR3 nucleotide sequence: TGTGCCAGCAGCGTCGACGGAAACTCTGGAAACACCATATATTTT. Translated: CASSVDGNSGNTIYF.

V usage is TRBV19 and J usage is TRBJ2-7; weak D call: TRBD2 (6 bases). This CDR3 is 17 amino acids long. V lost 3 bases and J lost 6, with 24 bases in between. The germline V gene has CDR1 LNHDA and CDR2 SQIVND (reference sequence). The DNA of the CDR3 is TGTGCCAGTAGTATGTCTGCTGGGGCTAGCGTCTGGCTCGAGCAGTACTTC. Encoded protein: CASSMSAGASVWLEQYF.

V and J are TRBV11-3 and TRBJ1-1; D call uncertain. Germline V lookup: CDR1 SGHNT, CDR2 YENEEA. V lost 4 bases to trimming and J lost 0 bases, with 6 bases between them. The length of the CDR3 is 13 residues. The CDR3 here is CASSSRVNTEAFF. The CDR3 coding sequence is TGTGCCAGCAGCTCTAGGGTGAACACTGAAGCTTTCTTT.

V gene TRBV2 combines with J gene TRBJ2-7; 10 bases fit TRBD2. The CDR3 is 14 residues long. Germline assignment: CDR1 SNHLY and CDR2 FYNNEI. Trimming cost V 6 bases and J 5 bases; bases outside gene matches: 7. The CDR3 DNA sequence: TGTGCCAGCAGGGAGACTAGCGGGCGAGACGAGCAGTACTTC. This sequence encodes CASRETSGRDEQYF.

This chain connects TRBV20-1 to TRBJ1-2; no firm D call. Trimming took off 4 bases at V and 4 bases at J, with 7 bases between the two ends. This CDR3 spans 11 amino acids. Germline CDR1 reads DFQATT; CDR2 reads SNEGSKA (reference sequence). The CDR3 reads CSAKNSYGYTF. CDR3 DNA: TGCAGTGCTAAGAATAGCTATGGCTACACCTTC.

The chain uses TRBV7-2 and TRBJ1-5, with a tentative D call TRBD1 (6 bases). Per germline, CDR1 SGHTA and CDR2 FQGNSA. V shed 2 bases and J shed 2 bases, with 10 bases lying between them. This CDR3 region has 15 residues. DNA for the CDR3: TGTGCCAGCAGCTTATCGCCAGGGGGCAATCAGCCCCAGCATTTT. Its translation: CASSLSPGGNQPQHF. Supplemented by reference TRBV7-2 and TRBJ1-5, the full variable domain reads GAGVSQSPSNKVTEKGKDVELRCDPISGHTALYWYRQSLGQGLEFLIYFQGNSAPDKSGLPSDRFSAERTGGSVSTLTIQRTQQEDSAVYLCASSLSPGGNQPQHFGDGTRLSIL.

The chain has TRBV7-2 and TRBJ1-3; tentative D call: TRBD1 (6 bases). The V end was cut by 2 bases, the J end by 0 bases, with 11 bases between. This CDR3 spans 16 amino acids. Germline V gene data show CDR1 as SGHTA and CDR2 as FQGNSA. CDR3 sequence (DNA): TGTGCCAGCAGCTTACACGGACAGACCTCTGGAAACACCATATATTTT. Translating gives CASSLHGQTSGNTIYF.

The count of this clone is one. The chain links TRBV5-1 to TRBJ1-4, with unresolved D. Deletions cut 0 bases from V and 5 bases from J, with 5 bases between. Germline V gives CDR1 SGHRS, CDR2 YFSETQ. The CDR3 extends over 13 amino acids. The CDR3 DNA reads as TGCGCCAGCAGCTTGGTCAACAATGAAAAACTGTTTTTT. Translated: CASSLVNNEKLFF.

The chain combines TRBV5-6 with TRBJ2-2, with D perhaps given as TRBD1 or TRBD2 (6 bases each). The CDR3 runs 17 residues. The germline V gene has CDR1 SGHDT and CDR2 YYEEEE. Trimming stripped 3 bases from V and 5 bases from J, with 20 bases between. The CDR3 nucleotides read TGTGCCAGCAGCTGGAGGGACACAGGGCGGAGAACCGGGGAGCTGTTTTTT. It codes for CASSWRDTGRRTGELFF.

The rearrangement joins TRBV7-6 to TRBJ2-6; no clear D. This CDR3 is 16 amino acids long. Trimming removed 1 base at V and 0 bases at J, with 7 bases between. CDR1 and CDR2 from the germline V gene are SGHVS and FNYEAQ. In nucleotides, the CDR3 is TGTGCCAGCAGCTTAGGGTCTCGCTCTGGGGCCAACGTCCTGACTTTC. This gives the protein CASSLGSRSGANVLTF. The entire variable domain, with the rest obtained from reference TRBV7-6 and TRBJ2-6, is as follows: GAGVSQSPRYKVTKRGQDVALRCDPISGHVSLYWYRQALGQGPEFLTYFNYEAQQDKSGLPNDRFSAERPEGSISTLTIQRTEQRDSAMYRCASSLGSRSGANVLTFGAGSRLTVL.

This CDR3 reads CASSLGTSGRYNEQFF. The CDR3 DNA follows: TGTGCCAGCAGCTTGGGGACTAGCGGGAGGTACAATGAGCAGTTCTTC. The V gene is TRBV5-8, the J gene TRBJ2-1; 14 bases agree with TRBD2. The CDR3 loop spans 16 amino acids. The germline CDR1 and CDR2 sequences are SGHTS and YDEGEE. The J segment lost 4 bases and the V segment lost 0 bases, leaving 0 bases of the junction unmatched.

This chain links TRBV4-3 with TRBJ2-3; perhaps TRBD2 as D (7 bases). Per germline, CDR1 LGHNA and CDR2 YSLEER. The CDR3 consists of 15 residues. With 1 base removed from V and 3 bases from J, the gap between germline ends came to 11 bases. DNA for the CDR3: TGCGCCAGCAGCCAAGTAGGGGGGGGAACAGATACGCAGTATTTT. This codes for CASSQVGGGTDTQYF.

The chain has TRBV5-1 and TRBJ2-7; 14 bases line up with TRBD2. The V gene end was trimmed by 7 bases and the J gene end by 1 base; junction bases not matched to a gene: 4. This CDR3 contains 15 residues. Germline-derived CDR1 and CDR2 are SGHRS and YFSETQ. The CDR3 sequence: CASGTSGGWSYEQYF. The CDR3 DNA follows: TGCGCCAGCGGGACTAGCGGGGGCTGGTCCTACGAGCAGTACTTC.

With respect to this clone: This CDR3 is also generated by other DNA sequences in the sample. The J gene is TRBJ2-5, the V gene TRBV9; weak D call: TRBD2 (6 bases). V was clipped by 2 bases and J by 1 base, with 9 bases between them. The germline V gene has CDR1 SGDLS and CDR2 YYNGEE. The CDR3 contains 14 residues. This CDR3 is CASSVGGLQETQYF. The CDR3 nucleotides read TGTGCCAGCAGCGTTGGGGGACTCCAAGAGACCCAGTACTTC.

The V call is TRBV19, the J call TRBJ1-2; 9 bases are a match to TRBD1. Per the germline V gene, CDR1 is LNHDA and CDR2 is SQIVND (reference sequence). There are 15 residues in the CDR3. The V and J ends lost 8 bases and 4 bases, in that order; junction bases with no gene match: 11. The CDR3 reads CASSPRNRGLYGYTF. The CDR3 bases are TGTGCCAGTTCCCCCAGGAACAGGGGGCTCTATGGCTACACCTTC.

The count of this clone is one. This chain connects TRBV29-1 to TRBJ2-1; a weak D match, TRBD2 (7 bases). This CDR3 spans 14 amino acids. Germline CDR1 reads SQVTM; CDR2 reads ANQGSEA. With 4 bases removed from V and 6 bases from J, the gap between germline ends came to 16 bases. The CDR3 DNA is TGCAGCGTTGTAAGGGGGGGGGCACGCAATGAGCAGTTCTTC. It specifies CSVVRGGARNEQFF.

The CDR3 nucleotides are TGTGCCAGCAGCTTTGCCTCTAGCACAGATACGCAGTATTTT. Its protein product is CASSFASSTDTQYF. V gene TRBV5-6 combines with J gene TRBJ2-3; D remains ambiguous. Trimming shortened V by 2 bases and J by 0 bases, and 7 bases separated the two germline ends. CDR1 is SGHDT and CDR2 is YYEEEE in the germline V gene. The CDR3 spans 14 residues.

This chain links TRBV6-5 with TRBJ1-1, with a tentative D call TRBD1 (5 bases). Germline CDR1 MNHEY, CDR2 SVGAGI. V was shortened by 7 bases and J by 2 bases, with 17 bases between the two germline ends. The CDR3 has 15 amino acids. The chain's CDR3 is CASTSAGGRNTEAFF. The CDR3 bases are TGTGCCAGCACCTCAGCGGGGGGACGTAACACTGAAGCTTTCTTT.

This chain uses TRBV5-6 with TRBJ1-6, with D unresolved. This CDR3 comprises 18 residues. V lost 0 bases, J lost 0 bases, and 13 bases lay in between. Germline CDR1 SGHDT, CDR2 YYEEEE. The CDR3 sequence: CASSLGGGSSSYNSPLHF. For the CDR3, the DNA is TGTGCCAGCAGCTTGGGCGGCGGGTCGAGCTCCTATAATTCACCCCTCCACTTT.

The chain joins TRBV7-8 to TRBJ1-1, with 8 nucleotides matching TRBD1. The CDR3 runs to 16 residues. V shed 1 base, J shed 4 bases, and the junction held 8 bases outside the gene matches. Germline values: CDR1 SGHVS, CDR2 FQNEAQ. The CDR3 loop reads CASSLGQGRGSTEAFF. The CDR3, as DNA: TGTGCCAGCAGCTTAGGACAGGGGAGGGGAAGCACTGAAGCTTTCTTT.

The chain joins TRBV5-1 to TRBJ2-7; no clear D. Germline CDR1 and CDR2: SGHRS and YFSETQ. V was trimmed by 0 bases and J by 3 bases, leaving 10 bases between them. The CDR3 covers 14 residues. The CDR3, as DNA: TGCGCCAGCAGCTTGGGCCAGGTCAACTACGAGCAGTACTTC. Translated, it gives CASSLGQVNYEQYF.

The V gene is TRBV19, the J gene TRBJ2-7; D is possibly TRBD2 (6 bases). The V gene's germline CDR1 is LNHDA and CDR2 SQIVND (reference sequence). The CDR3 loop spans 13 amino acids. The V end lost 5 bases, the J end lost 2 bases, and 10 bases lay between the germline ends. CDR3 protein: CASSGRGTYEQYF. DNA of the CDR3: TGTGCCAGTAGTGGGCGGGGAACCTACGAGCAGTACTTC.

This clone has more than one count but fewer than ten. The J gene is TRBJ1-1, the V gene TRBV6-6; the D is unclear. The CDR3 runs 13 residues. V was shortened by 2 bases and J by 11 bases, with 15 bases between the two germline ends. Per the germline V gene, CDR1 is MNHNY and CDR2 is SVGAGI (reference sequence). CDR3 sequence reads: CASSYPLGLGAFF. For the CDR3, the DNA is TGTGCCAGCAGTTACCCATTGGGCCTGGGGGCTTTCTTT.

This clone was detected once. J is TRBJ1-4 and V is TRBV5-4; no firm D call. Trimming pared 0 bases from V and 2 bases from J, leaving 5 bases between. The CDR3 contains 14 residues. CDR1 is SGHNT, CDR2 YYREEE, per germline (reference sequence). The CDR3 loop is CASSLEPTNEKLFF. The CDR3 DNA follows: TGTGCCAGCAGCTTGGAGCCCACTAATGAAAAACTGTTTTTT.